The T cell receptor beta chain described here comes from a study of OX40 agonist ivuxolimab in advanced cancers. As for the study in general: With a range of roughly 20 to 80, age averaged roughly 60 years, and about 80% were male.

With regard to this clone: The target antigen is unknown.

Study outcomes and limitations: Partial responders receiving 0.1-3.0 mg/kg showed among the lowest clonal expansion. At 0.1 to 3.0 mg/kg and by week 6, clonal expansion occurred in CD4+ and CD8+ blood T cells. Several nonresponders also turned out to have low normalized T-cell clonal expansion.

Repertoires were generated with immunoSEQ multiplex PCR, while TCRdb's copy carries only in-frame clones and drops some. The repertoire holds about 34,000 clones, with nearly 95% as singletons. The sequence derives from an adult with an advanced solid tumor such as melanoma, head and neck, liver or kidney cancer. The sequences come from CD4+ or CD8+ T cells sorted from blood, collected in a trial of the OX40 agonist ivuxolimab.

The CDR3 DNA reads as TGTGCCAGCTCACCACTCCCCGGGACATCCTCCTACGAGCAGTACTTC. It is translated as CASSPLPGTSSYEQYF. This sequence joins TRBV18 and TRBJ2-7; D is possibly TRBD1 (6 bases). This CDR3 is 16 amino acids long. The V gene lost 1 base and the J gene lost 0 bases, with 13 bases spanning the gap. Germline CDR1 KGHSH, CDR2 LQKENI.